Listed below are T cell receptor beta chains from one sample, sequenced in a study of metastatic and nonmetastatic thyroid tumors. TCRdb recomputed clones from the PCR reads via MiXCR. Among about 35,000 clones listed, 30% to 40% were seen once. The source material was tumor tissue. The receptor source for this set is a female donor with papillary thyroid cancer or a benign thyroid nodule (not recorded which). Some clones in this sample may be carry-over from other donors' samples. Each CDR3 is given with its conserved first and last residue. Not every row has a clone size; where given, it reads once, few, many or a size class.

v_gene	abundance	j_gene	CDR3aa
TRBV11-2	.	TRBJ2-3	CASSDGSTDTQYF
TRBV10-2	.	TRBJ2-7	CASLETRGRTTF
TRBV20-1	.	TRBJ1-2	CSPPTPRNSVHGYTF
TRBV11-1	once	TRBJ2-7	CASSSNPRDMSSYEQYF
TRBV15	few	TRBJ2-7	CATSRGPSPFYEQYF
TRBV11-2	.	TRBJ2-5	CASSRDYGGPKTQYF
TRBV3-1	.	TRBJ1-2	CASNQPGWVYGYTF
TRBV3-1	once	TRBJ2-2	CASSQDVASGELFF
TRBV27	.	TRBJ2-5	CASSFDLAGGQETQYF
TRBV20-1	once	TRBJ2-5	CSASLLAGGPRLSVVPQYF
TRBV18	.	TRBJ2-7	CASSPPGDPYEQYF
TRBV6-1	.	TRBJ1-2	CASKEGFNYDYTF
TRBV9	.	TRBJ1-6	CASSVVFKGENSPLHF
TRBV27	few	TRBJ2-7	CASSFLPHYEQYF
TRBV6-1	few	TRBJ1-4	CASRATGRTGEKLFF
TRBV19	.	TRBJ1-2	CASSINSYGYTF
TRBV25-1	.	TRBJ2-3	CASSELAGAGDTQYF
TRBV6-1	.	TRBJ1-1	CASSGHKTGGEAFF
TRBV27	.	TRBJ2-7	CASRQGASYEQYF
TRBV2	few	TRBJ1-1	CASSTQIHEAFF
TRBV20-1	once	TRBJ1-6	CSARENDNSPLHF
TRBV28	.	TRBJ1-2	CASTTGVGYGYTF
TRBV6-2/TRBV6-3	few	TRBJ1-4	CASSWQSNEKLFF
TRBV11-2	few	TRBJ2-7	CASSLDRPNEQYF
TRBV28	.	TRBJ1-5	CASSLSGGEQYFGPGRGPQHF
TRBV28	.	TRBJ2-1	CASSRRTFNEQFF
TRBV28	few	TRBJ1-5	CASSQLQVNQPQHF
TRBV6-5	few	TRBJ1-1	CASSYRDTVRGGDTEAFF
TRBV27	few	TRBJ1-5	CASSLSGNQPQHF
TRBV11-2	.	TRBJ2-5	CASSLRRETQYF
TRBV5-1	once	TRBJ1-5	CASSLGDTGLSNQPQHF
TRBV2	few	TRBJ2-3	CASRGVLVSPDTQYF